Shown below are 17 T cell receptor beta chains from a single sample sequenced in a study of post-analysis software for immune sequencing data. General study results and limits: Five or six TRBV segments were significantly more frequent in patients than in controls. TRBV5-6, TRBV5-1 and TRBV20-1 were among these segments.

Which antigens these TCRs recognize remains unknown. The authors incorporated unique molecular identifiers into the TCR beta cDNA libraries. MiXCR was run by TCRdb on the PCR reads, yielding one entry per CDR3 protein. The sample has some 240,000 distinct CDR3 sequences, 35% to 40% seen once. Specimen: blood. These receptors were taken from a girl aged 10-17 years with multiple sclerosis.

The table lists this clonotype with a count of one. The chain is built from TRBV27 and TRBJ2-7, with 11 bases lining up with TRBD2. Germline-derived CDR1 and CDR2 are MNHEY and SMNVEV (reference sequence). Losses at the gene ends were 3 bases for V and 0 bases for J; bases not matched to a gene: 7. The CDR3 is made up of 17 amino acids. The CDR3 DNA is TGTGCCAGCAGTTTGACCACCGGGACTAGCGGCTCCTACGAGCAGTACTTC. Translating it yields CASSLTTGTSGSYEQYF.

This clonotype was seen at least ten times. This chain links TRBV15 with TRBJ2-1; no definite D call. From germline, CDR1 is LNHNV and CDR2 YYDKDF (reference sequence). The CDR3 length is 14 residues. The V and J ends lost 5 bases and 2 bases respectively, with 10 bases between them. The CDR3 region is CATSDRSTYNEQFF. The CDR3, as DNA: TGTGCCACCAGCGACCGGTCAACCTACAATGAGCAGTTCTTC.

V usage is TRBV6-1 and J usage is TRBJ2-7; 12 positions agree with TRBD2. The germline gives CDR1 MNHNS, CDR2 SASEGT. There are 19 residues in the CDR3. V shed 5 bases and J 0 bases; nucleotides not matched to a gene: 14. The CDR3 spells CASSRRGTSGQFLSYEQYF. CDR3 DNA sequence: TGTGCCAGCAGTCGCAGGGGGACTAGCGGGCAATTCCTCTCCTACGAGCAGTACTTC.

This clonotype was counted ten times or more. J is TRBJ1-6 and V is TRBV25-1; 8 bases line up with TRBD1. The CDR3 length is 17 residues. V was clipped by 3 bases and J by 0 bases; unmatched bases: 4. Germline CDR1 and CDR2: MGHDK and SYGVNS. CDR3 nucleotide sequence: TGTGCCAGCAGTGACGGGACAGGCAGCTCCTATAATTCACCCCTCCACTTT. It encodes CASSDGTGSSYNSPLHF.

The chain recombines TRBV4-2 with TRBJ2-2; 9 bases agree with TRBD2. CDR1 and CDR2 (germline): LGHNA, YNFKEQ. The CDR3 length is 18 residues. V was pared by 0 bases and J by 5 bases, with 10 bases of the junction left unmatched. The CDR3 bases are TGTGCCAGCAGCCAAGATCCTCGGCTAGCGGGGCAAACCGGGGAGCTGTTTTTT. This sequence encodes CASSQDPRLAGQTGELFF.

A note on this clonotype: A much larger clone lies a single base off, so this may be a read error. Here the CDR3 omits its conserved ending phenylalanine or tryptophan, so a read error is the likely source. The chain combines TRBV10-3 with TRBJ1-6, with a tentative D call TRBD1 (5 bases). Trimming took off 0 bases at V and 5 bases at J, with 14 bases between the two ends. The germline V gene has CDR1 ENHRY and CDR2 SYGVKD. The CDR3 sequence is 17 residues long. The CDR3 protein is CAISESHGTGDNSPLHV. For the CDR3, the DNA is TGTGCCATCAGTGAGTCCCACGGAACAGGAGATAATTCACCCCTCCACGTT.

The chain combines TRBV6-4 with TRBJ1-2; D is ambiguous. V lost 8 bases and J 4 bases, leaving 17 bases between the germline ends. Germline lookup yields CDR1 MRHNA and CDR2 SNTAGT. The CDR3 extends over 14 amino acids. CDR3 sequence: CASGLSTAVYGYTF. The CDR3 bases are TGTGCCAGCGGACTATCGACCGCTGTCTATGGCTACACCTTC.

The chain joins TRBV4-2 to TRBJ2-7, with TRBD2 identical over 10 bases. This CDR3 contains 16 residues. The J segment lost 1 base and the V segment lost 1 base, leaving 4 bases of the junction unmatched. Germline CDR1 LGHNA, CDR2 YNFKEQ. The CDR3 protein is CASSQGLAGESYEQYF. CDR3 nucleotide sequence: TGTGCCAGCAGCCAAGGGCTAGCGGGAGAGTCCTACGAGCAGTACTTC.

This clonotype was counted many times. Compared with germline, one end of the junction differs, possibly owing to a read error. This chain links TRBV15 with TRBJ1-1; D gene unclear. The germline V gene has CDR1 LNHNV and CDR2 YYDKDF (reference sequence). The CDR3 sequence is 15 residues long. DNA for the CDR3: TGTGCCACCAGCAGAGATAAAGGTGGGAACGCTGAAGCTTTCTTT. This gives the protein CATSRDKGGNAEAFF. The full variable domain, its missing parts supplied by reference TRBV15 and TRBJ1-1, is DAMVIQNPRYQVTQFGKPVTLSCSQTLNHNVMYWYQQKSSQAPKLLFHYYDKDFNNEADTPDNFQSRRPNTSFCFLDIRSPGLGDTAMYLCATSRDKGGNAEAFFGQGTRLTVV.

This clonotype was counted only a few times. This chain joins TRBV3-1 and TRBJ2-1; 7 nucleotides agree with TRBD2. Germline V gene lookup returns CDR1 LGHDT and CDR2 YNNKEL (reference sequence). After removal of 10 bases from V and 7 bases from J, the junction contained 10 bases not matched to a gene. The CDR3 covers 13 residues. This chain's CDR3 is CATAGLEENEQFF. The CDR3 region has the DNA TGTGCCACAGCCGGACTAGAGGAGAATGAGCAGTTCTTC.

This clonotype was recorded many times. The chain uses TRBV7-9 and TRBJ1-6; 12 bases fit TRBD1. CDR3 size: 15 residues. Germline values: CDR1 SEHNR, CDR2 FQNEAQ (reference sequence). J gave up 10 bases and V 3 bases, and 4 bases lay outside the gene matches. The CDR3: CASSFGTGGGSPLHF. CDR3 bases: TGTGCCAGCAGCTTCGGGACAGGGGGCGGATCACCCCTCCACTTT.

This clonotype has at least ten counts. V and J are TRBV6-2 or TRBV6-3 and TRBJ2-4; unclear D gene. V was trimmed by 2 bases and J by 2 bases, leaving 10 bases between them. The CDR3 spans 15 residues. Germline V gene sequence: CDR1 MNHEY, CDR2 SVGEGT. CDR3: CASSYKTLTKNIQYF. CDR3 DNA: TGTGCCAGCAGTTACAAGACTTTGACCAAAAACATTCAGTACTTC.

On this clonotype: A much larger clone lies one base from this, so it may be a read error. The CDR3 sequence is CASSNDRGYYEQFF. CDR3 nucleotides: TGTGCCAGCAGCAATGACAGGGGCTACTACGAGCAGTTCTTC. The V gene is TRBV28, the J gene TRBJ2-1; the match to TRBD1 covers 8 bases. Germline-derived CDR1 and CDR2 are MDHEN and SYDVKM. The CDR3 extends over 14 amino acids. V lost 6 bases, J lost 10 bases, and 11 bases stayed unmatched.

This clonotype occurred many times. The chain links TRBV5-1 to TRBJ2-1; TRBD2 might be the D (6 bases). The ends were cut back, 0 bases at V and 9 bases at J, with 16 bases in the middle. The length of the CDR3 is 15 residues. CDR1 and CDR2 from the germline V gene are SGHRS and YFSETQ. The CDR3 is CASSLDGVAGPEQFF. CDR3 DNA sequence: TGCGCCAGCAGCTTGGATGGGGTTGCGGGGCCTGAGCAGTTCTTC.

As for this clonotype: The germline gene is not matched at one end of the junction; a read error may be the cause. The chain couples TRBV3-1 to TRBJ2-3; D remains ambiguous. The CDR3 has 17 residues. CDR1 is LGHDT and CDR2 is YNNKEL in the germline V gene (reference sequence). The CDR3 loop reads CASSQDLRPVSTDAQYF. The CDR3 nucleotides are TGTGCCAGCAGCCAAGATCTTAGGCCGGTGAGCACAGATGCGCAGTATTTT.

This clonotype was seen only a few times. This chain uses TRBV5-1 with TRBJ1-2, with D possibly TRBD1 on 5 matching bases. Germline V gene sequence: CDR1 SGHRS, CDR2 YFSETQ. The CDR3 consists of 14 residues. V was clipped by 0 bases and J by 6 bases, with 12 bases between them. The chain's CDR3 is CASSLDPGLNGYTF. The CDR3, as DNA: TGCGCCAGCAGCTTGGACCCGGGACTTAATGGCTACACCTTC.

The CDR3 nucleotides read TGTGCCAGCAGTTTAGCGCGGCTAGCGCAGTCCTACAATGAGCAGTTCTTC. This sequence encodes CASSLARLAQSYNEQFF. V is TRBV12-3 or TRBV12-4 and J is TRBJ2-1, with a weak D call TRBD2 (6 bases). The CDR3 covers 17 residues. Trimming left V 0 bases short and J 1 base short, with 13 bases between.